The 5 T cell receptor beta chains below all came from one sample that was sequenced in a study of T-cell memory formation after mild COVID-19. Each CDR3 protein is one row after TCRdb ran MiXCR on the 5' RACE reads. The sample consists of just over 300,000 distinct CDR3 sequences, roughly 19% of them appearing once. Sequencing was done on a sample of PBMCs or a T cell subset sorted from them (not recorded which). The source is a man younger than 30 who had mild COVID-19 (a few samples of this study predate the infection). Cell type and time point are not known.

In this sample, this clonotype turned up a few times. The J gene is TRBJ2-1, the V gene TRBV5-1; TRBD1 matches 7 bases. Trimming removed 4 bases from V and 7 bases from J; junction bases left unmatched: 8. This CDR3 has 14 amino acids. The germline V gene has CDR1 SGHRS and CDR2 YFSETQ. CDR3: CASSIPQGVNEQFF. The DNA for the CDR3 is TGCGCCAGCAGCATACCCCAGGGGGTAAATGAGCAGTTCTTC.

This clonotype was counted many times. The CDR3 DNA reads as TGTGCCAGCAGCTTAGGACGGACATCCTACGAGCAGTACTTC. Amino acids: CASSLGRTSYEQYF. This sequence joins TRBV7-9 and TRBJ2-7, with D possibly TRBD1 on 5 matching bases. Per germline, CDR1 SEHNR and CDR2 FQNEAQ (reference sequence). The length of the CDR3 is 14 residues. V dropped 1 base and J dropped 1 base, with 8 bases sitting between them.

This clonotype turned up a few times. The V gene is TRBV6-2 or TRBV6-3, the J gene TRBJ2-1, with a tentative D call TRBD1 (7 bases). The CDR3 is 12 amino acids. Trimming removed 9 bases at V and 3 bases at J, with 9 bases between. Germline assignment: CDR1 MNHEY and CDR2 SVGEGT. CDR3 nucleotides: TGTGCCAGTCAGGGGGGCTACAATGAGCAGTTCTTC. Residues: CASQGGYNEQFF.

This clonotype has just a few counts. The chain couples TRBV9 to TRBJ1-6, with a weak D call TRBD1 (5 bases). The V gene lost 4 bases and the J gene lost 3 bases, with 14 bases spanning the gap. The CDR3 is 16 residues long. From germline, CDR1 is SGDLS and CDR2 YYNGEE. The CDR3 DNA reads as TGTGCCAGCAGCACCTCGGGGGGGATCTATAATTCACCCCTCCACTTT. Translating gives CASSTSGGIYNSPLHF.

Only a few counts were recorded for this clonotype. The CDR3, as DNA: TGTGCCAGCTCACCACCGCCAGATACGCAGTATTTT. Translating it yields CASSPPPDTQYF. V usage is TRBV18 and J usage is TRBJ2-3, with D hard to call. V was shortened by 0 bases and J by 4 bases, with 2 bases between the two germline ends. The CDR3 extends over 12 amino acids. Germline V CDR1 and CDR2: KGHSH, LQKENI. Looking up the rest from reference TRBV18 and TRBJ2-3 gives the full variable domain: NAGVMQNPRHLVRRRGQEARLRCSPMKGHSHVYWYRQLPEEGLKFMVYLQKENIIDESGMPKERFSAEFPKEGPSILRIQQVVRGDSAAYFCASSPPPDTQYFGPGTRLTVL.